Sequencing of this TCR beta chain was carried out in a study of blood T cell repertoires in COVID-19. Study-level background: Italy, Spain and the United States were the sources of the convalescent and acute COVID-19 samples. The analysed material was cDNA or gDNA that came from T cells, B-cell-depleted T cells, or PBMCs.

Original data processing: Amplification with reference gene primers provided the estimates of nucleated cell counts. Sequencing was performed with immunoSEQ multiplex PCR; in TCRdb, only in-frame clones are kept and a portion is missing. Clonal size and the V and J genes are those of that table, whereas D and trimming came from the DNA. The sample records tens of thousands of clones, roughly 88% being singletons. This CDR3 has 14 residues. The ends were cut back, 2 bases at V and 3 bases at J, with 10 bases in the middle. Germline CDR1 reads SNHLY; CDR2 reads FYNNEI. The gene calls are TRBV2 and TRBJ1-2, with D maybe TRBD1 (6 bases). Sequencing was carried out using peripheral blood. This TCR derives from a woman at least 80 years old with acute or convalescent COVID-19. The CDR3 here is CASSEFRGDYGYTF. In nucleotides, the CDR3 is TGTGCCAGCAGTGAATTCAGGGGTGACTATGGCTACACCTTC.